This TCR beta chain was observed in a study of blood T cell repertoires in COVID-19. Across the study: The cDNA or gDNA used as material had been derived from T cells, B-cell-depleted T cells, or PBMCs.

Generated by immunoSEQ multiplex PCR, the TCRdb table keeps only in-frame clones and is missing some. The sample includes roughly 60,000 clones, approximately 86% of them seen just once. The sequenced sample was peripheral blood. This receptor was obtained from a man in his sixties or seventies with acute or convalescent COVID-19.

The CDR3 here is CASRWGANQPQHF. The DNA of the CDR3 is TGTGCCAGCAGGTGGGGAGCCAATCAGCCCCAGCATTTT. This chain joins TRBV28 and TRBJ1-5; D is unclear. Germline CDR1 MDHEN, CDR2 SYDVKM. The V end lost 6 bases, the J end lost 3 bases, and 9 bases lay between the germline ends. The CDR3 totals 13 residues.